The rows below give T cell receptor beta chains drawn from one sample of a study of T cells in Graves' hyperthyroidism and ophthalmopathy. MiXCR, applied by TCRdb to the multiplex PCR reads, yields one record per CDR3 protein. This sample has around 340,000 distinct CDR3 sequences, with 17% found just once. What was sequenced was blood. The receptors were sampled from a woman aged 25 to 39 with Graves' hyperthyroidism that later progressed to Graves' ophthalmopathy. Each CDR3 is given with its conserved first and last residue. Each record gives: CDR3 DNA, CDR3 protein, D gene, J gene, clone size, V gene. The D gene is left open where the match is weak. Expanded clones are given a class, and other clones once, few, many or no size at all.

TGTGCCAGCAGCCAATTTCCAGGGGGTTTCTATGGCTACACCTTC | CASSQFPGGFYGYTF | TRBD1 | TRBJ1-2 | many | TRBV3-1
TGTGCCAGCGGGGTAACAGGGGCAACAGATACGCAGTATTTT | CASGVTGATDTQYF | TRBD1 | TRBJ2-3 | medium-sized | TRBV6-2/TRBV6-3
TGTGCCAGCAGCGCCGGCTGGGTAAATGAGCAGGTCTTC | CASSAGWVNEQVF | NA | TRBJ2-1 | few | TRBV7-2
TGCAGCGTATATAATGGGGATGAGCAGTTCTTC | CSVYNGDEQFF | NA | TRBJ2-1 | many | TRBV29-1
TGCAGTGCTAGAGATCGGGAGAGGGGCTATGACTACACCTTC | CSARDRERGYDYTF | NA | TRBJ1-2 | NA | TRBV20-1
TGTGCCACCAGCAGAAAGCTACAGGGAGGGTATGGCTACACCTTC | CATSRKLQGGYGYTF | NA | TRBJ1-2 | NA | TRBV15
TGTGCCAGCAGCCAACGGGACGCCGAGACCCAGTACTTC | CASSQRDAETQYF | NA | TRBJ2-5 | many | TRBV7-9
TGTGCCAGCTCACCCCGGGACAGGTACTACGAGCAGTACTTC | CASSPRDRYYEQYF | TRBD1 | TRBJ2-7 | many | TRBV18
TGCAGTGCTTCCCAGAGGACTAGCGGGGCCTACAATGAGCAGTTCTTC | CSASQRTSGAYNEQFF | TRBD2 | TRBJ2-1 | many | TRBV20-1
TGTGCCAGCAGCCCGATGGGACTAGCGGGAGACGAGCAGTTCTTC | CASSPMGLAGDEQFF | TRBD2 | TRBJ2-1 | few | TRBV7-9
TGTGCCAGCAGCATGGGACTAGCCCAAGAGACCCAGTACTTC | CASSMGLAQETQYF | TRBD2 | TRBJ2-5 | many | TRBV3-1
TGTGCCAGTAAGGGACTAGCGGGAGTGGGGGCCTACAATGAGCAGTTCTTC | CASKGLAGVGAYNEQFF | TRBD2 | TRBJ2-1 | NA | TRBV19
TGCGCCAGCAGCCAAGATGGGCGGGGCTACGAGCAGTACTTC | CASSQDGRGYEQYF | NA | TRBJ2-7 | many | TRBV4-1
TGTGCCAGTAGTATGGGGACCTGGCGCGAGCAGTACTTC | CASSMGTWREQYF | NA | TRBJ2-7 | NA | TRBV19
TGTGCCAGCAGCGAAGAACAAACAGGGGCAACTAATGAAAAACTGTTTTTT | CASSEEQTGATNEKLFF | TRBD1 | TRBJ1-4 | many | TRBV6-1
TGCGCCAGCAGCTGGAGACAGGGGGCCTACAATGAGCAGTTCTTC | CASSWRQGAYNEQFF | TRBD1 | TRBJ2-1 | NA | TRBV5-1
TGTGCCACCAGATGGGGCGGGGGAGCGACGAACACCGGGGAGCTGTTTTTT | CATRWGGGATNTGELFF | TRBD2 | TRBJ2-2 | NA | TRBV7-9
TGTGCCAGTAGTACCCTAGCGGGAGGGCCGGACGATGAGCAGTTCTTC | CASSTLAGGPDDEQFF | TRBD2 | TRBJ2-1 | NA | TRBV19
TGTGCCAGCTGTCGGGACAGCAATCAGCCCCAGCATTTT | CASCRDSNQPQHF | NA | TRBJ1-5 | many | TRBV2
TGTGCCAGTAGTATAAGGGGTTTGAACACTGAAGCTTTCTTT | CASSIRGLNTEAFF | NA | TRBJ1-1 | once | TRBV19
TGTGCCAGCAGCTTGTACGGGACTAGTGAGGATTTGGACATTCAGTACTTC | CASSLYGTSEDLDIQYF | TRBD2 | TRBJ2-4 | NA | TRBV5-8
TGTGCCAGCAGTTCGACGACAGGGATAAGCACCGGGGAGCTGTTTTTT | CASSSTTGISTGELFF | TRBD1 | TRBJ2-2 | many | TRBV12-3/TRBV12-4
TGTGCCAGCAGTTACCCATCGGGACACATCTCCTACGAGCAGTACTTC | CASSYPSGHISYEQYF | NA | TRBJ2-7 | many | TRBV6-2/TRBV6-3
TGTGCCAGCAGCCAAGGACCACTCATCGAGCAGTACTTC | CASSQGPLIEQYF | NA | TRBJ2-7 | few | TRBV4-2
TGTGCCTGGAGCGGGGGACAGGGGTTTTTTCAGCCCCAGCATTTT | CAWSGGQGFFQPQHF | TRBD1 | TRBJ1-5 | many | TRBV30
TGTGCCAGCAGATTTGGTTCAAGGGGCACTGAAGCTTTCTTT | CASRFGSRGTEAFF | NA | TRBJ1-1 | NA | TRBV28
TGCGCCAGCAGCACCGGCGGGCCTTACAATGAGCAGTTCTTC | CASSTGGPYNEQFF | NA | TRBJ2-1 | many | TRBV5-1
TGTGCCAGCAGTTCCAGGGTCGAGCAGTACTTC | CASSSRVEQYF | NA | TRBJ2-7 | many | TRBV12-3/TRBV12-4
TGTGCCACCAGTGATCACCGGGGCGAAGATACGCAGTATTTT | CATSDHRGEDTQYF | NA | TRBJ2-3 | many | TRBV24-1
TGCAGTGGGGATTTCGGAGGGGGGGTGAGGGGCTACACCTTC | CSGDFGGGVRGYTF | NA | TRBJ1-2 | few | TRBV20-1
TGTGCCAGCAGCTTCCTTTCTGGACATTCTGGAAACACCATATATTTT | CASSFLSGHSGNTIYF | NA | TRBJ1-3 | NA | TRBV5-6
TGTGCCAGTTGCGGGGCTAGCAATCAGCCCCAGCATTTT | CASCGASNQPQHF | NA | TRBJ1-5 | many | TRBV28
TGTGCCAGCCATAAAACTAGCGGGAGTAGTGGGGCCAACGTCCTGACTTTC | CASHKTSGSSGANVLTF | TRBD2 | TRBJ2-6 | many | TRBV28
TGTGCCAGCAGCTTAGACAGGGGGAGGAATAACGAGCAGTACTTC | CASSLDRGRNNEQYF | TRBD1 | TRBJ2-7 | many | TRBV7-8
TGTGCCTGGAGTGTGAGGGGGGGCTGGGAGACCCAGTACTTC | CAWSVRGGWETQYF | NA | TRBJ2-5 | many | TRBV30
TGTGCCAGCAGCTTAGGAGGGACAGGAGCCCGGGAGACCCAGTACTTC | CASSLGGTGARETQYF | TRBD1 | TRBJ2-5 | many | TRBV13